This TCR beta chain was sequenced for a study of regulatory T cells in long-lasting Graves disease. Both iRepertoire HTBI primers and Arm-PCR of CDR3 regions were used to build the TCR beta libraries. In TCRdb, the multiplex PCR reads were re-called with MiXCR into one record per CDR3 protein. The sample consists of a few hundred thousand distinct CDR3 sequences, 20% to 25% of them appearing once. Unmatched junction bases numbered 8, after V lost 3 bases and J lost 3 bases. This CDR3 has 15 residues. CDR1 is SGHAT, CDR2 FQNNGV, per germline. The time point here: persistent/refractory GD, antithyroid drugs over 5 years with positive TRAb. Following extraction of RNA from PBMCs, that RNA was used to make the TCR library. Graves' disease diagnosis relied on American Thyroid Association guidelines. Patients all came to the study from an endocrinology department in Xi'an, China. Study observations and caveats: Exclusively peripheral blood, rather than thyroid tissue, was studied. Segments TRBV28, TRBJ1-2 and TRBJ2-5 showed preferential usage in persistent disease.

This clonotype was observed at least ten times. Its antigen is currently unknown. The sample was peripheral blood mononuclear cells (PBMCs), taken when the disease was refractory, from a patient treated with antithyroid drugs. The receptor comes from a woman between 40 and 50 years old with Graves disease. The rearrangement joins TRBV11-2 to TRBJ2-7; 7 positions match TRBD1. The CDR3 loop reads CASSFGRGNLYEQYF. CDR3 coding DNA: TGTGCCAGCAGCTTCGGCAGGGGGAACCTCTACGAGCAGTACTTC. Based on the CDR3 plus reference TRBV11-2 and TRBJ2-7, the full variable domain is EAGVAQSPRYKIIEKRQSVAFWCNPISGHATLYWYQQILGQGPKLLIQFQNNGVVDDSQLPKDRFSAERLKGVDSTLKIQPAKLEDSAVYLCASSFGRGNLYEQYFGPGTRLTVT.